These 32 T cell receptor beta chains share one sample of origin, sequenced in a study of T cells in women clearing cervical HPV infection. Sequenced by immunoSEQ multiplex PCR; TCRdb stores in-frame clones only, minus some. Here the sample table reports roughly 30,000 clones. The sequenced sample was blood buffy coat. These receptors came from a woman aged 18-69 years with a cervical HPV16 infection that either progressed to CIN3+ or cleared (not recorded which).

In regard to this clone: The CDR3 end falls 3 residues outside the read, so it is completed with the germline J gene. This chain links TRBV5-1 with TRBJ1-2; no clear D. Trimming cost V 4 bases and J 0 bases, with 10 bases left between them. CDR3 length equals 14 residues. The V gene's germline CDR1 is SGHRS and CDR2 YFSETQ. The CDR3 protein is CASSPTTSNYGYTF. The part of the CDR3 DNA that was read is TGCGCCAGCAGCCCTACTACCTCTAACTATGGC.

In regard to this clone: The DNA ends 3 residues before the CDR3 does, and the rest of the CDR3 is filled in from the germline J gene. The V gene is TRBV29-1, the J gene TRBJ1-6; 8 nucleotides agree with TRBD1. Per germline, CDR1 SQVTM and CDR2 ANQGSEA. V dropped 6 bases and J dropped 7; count of bases not matched to a gene: 8. CDR3 size: 14 residues. The CDR3 here is CSVKDRDRNSPLHF. The CDR3 bases that were read are TGCAGCGTCAAGGACAGGGACCGGAATTCACCC.

As regards this clone: The observed sequence ends 3 residues before the CDR3 terminus, with the missing tail filled in from the germline J gene. The rearrangement uses TRBV30 and TRBJ2-2; D possibly uses TRBD1 or TRBD2 (5 bases each). Looked up from germline, CDR1 is GTSNPN and CDR2 is SVGIG (reference sequence). The CDR3 extends over 13 amino acids. CDR3 DNA, as far as it was read: TGTGCCGCGTCGAGGGGCAGTGCCAATGTG. Translated, it gives CAASRGSANV. The CDR3 as a whole reads CAASRGSANVLFF. Using reference TRBV30 and TRBJ2-2 for the parts outside the CDR3, the full variable domain is SQTIHQWPATLVQPVGSPLSLECTVEGTSNPNLYWYRQAAGRGLQLLFYSVGIGQISSEVPQNLSASRPQDRQFILSSKKLLLSDSGFYLCAASRGSANVLFFGEGSRLTVL.

A word on this clone: The CDR3 end lies 3 residues beyond the end of the read and is filled in from the germline J gene. The gene calls are TRBV7-9 and TRBJ1-2; TRBD1 might be the D (5 bases). The CDR3 has 15 residues. V lost 5 bases and J 0 bases, leaving 13 bases between the germline ends. CDR1 is SEHNR, CDR2 FQNEAQ, per germline (reference sequence). The CDR3 bases that were read are TGTGCCAGCAGCCGCGACAGTACCTCTAACTATGGC. Translated, it gives CASSRDSTSNYG. The whole CDR3 reads CASSRDSTSNYGYTF.

As regards this clone: The read ends 3 residues before the CDR3 terminus; that terminus is restored from the germline J gene. The chain joins TRBV7-9 to TRBJ1-5; 8 bases match TRBD1. V was pared by 5 bases and J by 2 bases, with 2 bases of the junction left unmatched. In germline, CDR1 is SEHNR, CDR2 FQNEAQ (reference sequence). This CDR3 region has 14 residues. The chain's CDR3 is CASSPGGRNQPQHF. The CDR3 DNA, read in part, is TGTGCCAGCAGCCCAGGGGGCCGCAATCAGCCC. Full variable domain (remainder filled in from reference TRBV7-9 and TRBJ1-5): DTGVSQNPRHKITKRGQNVTFRCDPISEHNRLYWYRQTLGQGPEFLTYFQNEAQLEKSRLLSDRFSAERPKGSFSTLEIQRTEQGDSAMYLCASSPGGRNQPQHFGDGTRLSIL.

On this clone: The read falls 3 residues short of the CDR3 end, and the missing part is taken from the germline J gene. The chain joins TRBV5-1 to TRBJ2-6, with D maybe TRBD1 (6 bases). Germline CDR1 reads SGHRS; CDR2 reads YFSETQ. Trimming left V 0 bases short and J 1 base short, with 8 bases between. This CDR3 comprises 16 residues. CDR3 protein: CASSLARGSGANVLTF. The sequenced CDR3 bases are TGCGCCAGCAGCTTGGCCAGGGGTTCTGGGGCCAACGTC.

Points on this clone: The read ends 3 residues early relative to the CDR3; the germline J gene fills the gap. The V and J genes are TRBV10-3 and TRBJ2-1; 10 nucleotides match TRBD1. The CDR3 covers 12 residues. V dropped 9 bases and J dropped 7; count of bases not matched to a gene: 3. CDR1 is ENHRY and CDR2 is SYGVKD in the germline V gene. The DNA read from the CDR3 is TGTGCCATTAGGGGACAGGGGAATGAG. Translated, it gives CAIRGQGNE. The complete CDR3 reads CAIRGQGNEQFF.

A remark on this clone: Read data end 3 residues before the CDR3 end; the end is taken from the germline J gene. The chain is built from TRBV20-1 and TRBJ2-1, with 13 positions matching TRBD2. Germline lookup yields CDR1 DFQATT and CDR2 SNEGSKA (reference sequence). J lost 6 bases, V lost 6 bases, and 5 bases had no gene match. The length of the CDR3 is 14 residues. Partial CDR3 DNA: TGCAGTGCCCCACTAGCGGGGGGGCTCAATGAG. Translating it yields CSAPLAGGLNE. The full CDR3 reads CSAPLAGGLNEQFF.

For this clone: The read ends 3 residues shy of where the CDR3 ends; the end is completed using the germline J gene. The chain is built from TRBV7-9 and TRBJ1-6, with D tentatively TRBD1 (6 bases). The ends were cut back, 6 bases at V and 7 bases at J, with 16 bases in the middle. Germline CDR1 SEHNR, CDR2 FQNEAQ (reference sequence). This CDR3 spans 15 amino acids. CDR3 protein: CASRPKGEQNSPLHF. Partial CDR3 DNA: TGTGCCAGCAGACCCAAGGGGGAGCAAAATTCACCC.

As to this clone: From the germline J gene comes the end of the CDR3, since the read stops 3 residues before it. This chain links TRBV5-4 with TRBJ2-1; the match to TRBD1 covers 10 bases. V trimming: 0 bases; J trimming: 6 bases; junction bases outside the gene matches: 3. Germline CDR1 is SGHNT and CDR2 is YYREEE (reference sequence). The CDR3 has 15 residues. The CDR3 bases that were read are TGTGCCAGCAGCTTGGTGGACAGGGGGACCAATGAG. It translates to CASSLVDRGTNE. The entire CDR3 sequence reads CASSLVDRGTNEQFF. The full variable domain, rest sourced from reference TRBV5-4 and TRBJ2-1, is ETGVTQSPTHLIKTRGQQVTLRCSSQSGHNTVSWYQQALGQGPQFIFQYYREEENGRGNFPPRFSGLQFPNYSSELNVNALELDDSALYLCASSLVDRGTNEQFFGPGTRLTVL.

Comments on this clone: The read stops 3 residues short of the end of the CDR3; the missing end is completed from the germline J gene. This chain links TRBV19 with TRBJ2-2; TRBD1 matches at 9 bases. Germline lookup yields CDR1 LNHDA and CDR2 SQIVND (reference sequence). Trimming at V came to 5 bases and at J to 5 bases, leaving 6 bases not matched to a gene. The CDR3 has 15 amino acids. CDR3 DNA, as far as it was read: TGTGCCAGTAGTTCAAACAGGGGGCTGACCGGGGAG. Amino acid sequence: CASSSNRGLTGE. The whole CDR3 region reads CASSSNRGLTGELFF.

As concerns this clone: Coverage ceases 3 residues before the CDR3 finishes, and the germline J gene fills in the end. The rearrangement uses TRBV19 and TRBJ2-2, with 9 bases identical to TRBD1. Germline CDR1 and CDR2: LNHDA and SQIVND (reference sequence). CDR3 length equals 15 residues. The J segment lost 5 bases and the V segment lost 10 bases, leaving 11 bases of the junction unmatched. The CDR3 region is CAIRNRDRDTGELFF. The CDR3 DNA, read in part, is TGTGCCATAAGGAACCGGGACAGGGATACCGGGGAG.

Notes on this clone: With the read ending 3 residues before the CDR3 end, the germline J gene is used to fill in that end. J is TRBJ1-2 and V is TRBV19; tentative D call: TRBD1 (6 bases). The CDR3 has 18 amino acids. Germline lookup yields CDR1 LNHDA and CDR2 SQIVND (reference sequence). V dropped 3 bases and J dropped 0 bases, with 20 bases sitting between them. The CDR3 loop reads CASSILSLTGRSNYGYTF. The CDR3 DNA, read in part, is TGTGCCAGTAGTATCCTTTCCTTAACAGGGCGCTCTAACTATGGC.

CDR3: CASGPRTGANYGYTF. The CDR3 DNA, read in part, is TGTGCTAGTGGTCCCCGCACAGGAGCTAACTATGGC. The genes are TRBV12-5 and TRBJ1-2; tentatively, D is TRBD1 (5 bases). With the read ending 3 residues before the CDR3 end, the germline J gene is used to fill in that end. The CDR3 is 15 amino acids. Germline V gene sequence: CDR1 LGHNT, CDR2 FRNRAP. Trimming took 5 bases from V and 0 from J, leaving 13 bases between them.

A word on this clone: The CDR3 end is not reached by the read, which stops 3 residues before it; the germline J gene fills it in. This chain connects TRBV30 to TRBJ2-1, with TRBD2 matching 7 bases. Germline V CDR1 and CDR2: GTSNPN, SVGIG (reference sequence). The ends lost 0 bases at V and 6 bases at J; junction bases unmatched: 5. This CDR3 has 14 residues. CDR3 bases read: TGTGCCTGGAGTGTAGCTGCGGGAGCCAATGAG. Its translation: CAWSVAAGANE. In full, the CDR3 reads CAWSVAAGANEQFF.

As to this clone: The read is 3 residues too short to cover the CDR3 end, so that end is filled in from the germline J gene. The J gene is TRBJ2-2, the V gene TRBV19; the D gene is possibly TRBD1 (5 bases). This CDR3 contains 14 residues. CDR1 LNHDA and CDR2 SQIVND come from the germline V gene (reference sequence). The CDR3 reads CASSPTATNEKLFF. The covered CDR3 bases are TGTGCCAGTAGCCCGACAGCAACTAATGAAAAG. Full variable domain (rest looked up from reference TRBV19 and TRBJ2-2): DGGITQSPKYLFRKEGQNVTLSCEQNLNHDAMYWYRQDPGQGLRLIYYSQIVNDFQKGDIAEGYSVSREKKESFPLTVTSAQKNPTAFYLCASSPTATNEKLFFGEGSRLTVL.

Remarks on this clone: The read halts 3 residues ahead of the CDR3 end, with the missing end drawn from the germline J gene. The gene calls are TRBV19 and TRBJ2-3; tentatively, D is TRBD1 (6 bases). V was trimmed by 6 bases and J by 6 bases, leaving 10 bases between them. Germline loops: CDR1 LNHDA, CDR2 SQIVND (reference sequence). The CDR3 extends over 12 amino acids. CDR3 loop: CASRQGGDTQYF. Partial CDR3 DNA: TGTGCCAGTAGACAGGGTGGGGATACG.

The CDR3 region is CASSLAGGPETQYF. Incomplete CDR3 DNA: TGTGCCAGCAGTCTAGCGGGAGGGCCAGAGACC. The chain recombines TRBV7-9 with TRBJ2-5, with TRBD2 matching 12 bases. The CDR3 is cut off 3 residues early in the read; its end comes from the germline J gene. With 6 bases clipped from V and 4 bases from J, the junction kept 3 bases outside the gene matches. The germline CDR1 and CDR2 sequences are SEHNR and FQNEAQ (reference sequence). The CDR3 consists of 14 residues. Using reference TRBV7-9 and TRBJ2-5 for the parts outside the CDR3, the full variable domain is DTGVSQNPRHKITKRGQNVTFRCDPISEHNRLYWYRQTLGQGPEFLTYFQNEAQLEKSRLLSDRFSAERPKGSFSTLEIQRTEQGDSAMYLCASSLAGGPETQYFGPGTRLLVL.

On this clone: The CDR3 end lies 3 residues beyond the end of the read and is filled in from the germline J gene. The V gene is TRBV7-6, the J gene TRBJ2-2, with D possibly matching TRBD2 (7 bases). The CDR3 loop spans 17 amino acids. Germline CDR1 is SGHVS and CDR2 is FNYEAQ. This chain's CDR3 is CASSLAQGTNGANVLFF. The sequenced CDR3 bases are TGTGCCAGCAGCTTAGCGCAGGGGACTAATGGGGCCAACGTG.

A remark on this clone: With the read ending 3 residues before the CDR3 end, the germline J gene is used to fill in that end. V gene TRBV30 combines with J gene TRBJ1-2; TRBD1 aligns across 12 bases. The CDR3 extends over 15 amino acids. CDR1 is GTSNPN, CDR2 SVGIG, per germline (reference sequence). V lost 3 bases, J lost 4 bases, and 6 bases stayed unmatched. The CDR3 DNA, read in part, is TGTGCCTGGAGGACGGGACAGGGGGCAGGCTATGGC. Translating gives CAWRTGQGAGYG. The whole CDR3 sequence reads CAWRTGQGAGYGYTF.

In regard to this clone: The sequence runs out 3 residues before the end of the CDR3; the remainder is reconstructed from the germline J gene. The chain has TRBV7-2 and TRBJ2-5; TRBD2 might be the D (5 bases). The CDR3 has 14 amino acids. Trimming removed 7 bases at V and 7 bases at J, with 19 bases between. From germline, CDR1 is SGHTA and CDR2 FQGNSA. CDR3 loop: CASTHPATRGTQYF. The CDR3 DNA, read in part, is TGTGCCAGCACCCATCCGGCGACTCGGGGGACC.

In the case of this clone: Read coverage stops 3 residues before the CDR3 terminus; the germline J gene supplies the remainder. This chain joins TRBV29-1 and TRBJ1-1, with D unclear. The germline gives CDR1 SQVTM, CDR2 ANQGSEA. This CDR3 spans 13 amino acids. V lost 7 bases and J lost 1, with 13 bases in between. The part of the CDR3 DNA that was read is TGCAGCGCGGACGGACTCCGGAACACTGAA. The encoded protein is CSADGLRNTE. The whole CDR3 protein reads CSADGLRNTEAFF. Drawing the rest from reference TRBV29-1 and TRBJ1-1, the complete variable domain is SAVISQKPSRDICQRGTSLTIQCQVDSQVTMMFWYRQQPGQSLTLIATANQGSEATYESGFVIDKFPISRPNLTFSTLTVSNMSPEDSSIYLCSADGLRNTEAFFGQGTRLTVV.

With respect to this clone: The read stops 3 residues short of the end of the CDR3; the missing end is completed from the germline J gene. This sequence joins TRBV10-3 and TRBJ2-1, with 8 bases aligning to TRBD2. The length of the CDR3 is 17 residues. The germline gives CDR1 ENHRY, CDR2 SYGVKD. Trimming cost V 0 bases and J 3 bases; bases outside gene matches: 7. The CDR3 bases that were read are TGTGCCATCAGTGAGTCCCCCAGCGGGAGAGGCTACAATGAG. Its translation: CAISESPSGRGYNE. The CDR3 as a whole reads CAISESPSGRGYNEQFF.

In regard to this clone: The read ends 3 residues before the CDR3 terminus; that terminus is restored from the germline J gene. The chain combines TRBV2 with TRBJ1-2, with TRBD1 identical over 8 bases. Germline V lookup: CDR1 SNHLY, CDR2 FYNNEI. The length of the CDR3 is 12 residues. CDR3 DNA (partial): TGTGCCATCGGACAGGGAACCTACGAG. This translates into CAIGQGTYE. The whole CDR3 sequence reads CAIGQGTYEYTF. Using reference TRBV2 and TRBJ1-2 for the parts outside the CDR3, the full variable domain is EPEVTQTPSHQVTQMGQEVILRCVPISNHLYFYWYRQILGQKVEFLVSFYNNEISEKSEIFDDQFSVERPDGSNFTLKIRSTKLEDSAMYFCAIGQGTYEYTFGSGTRLTVV.

About this clone itself: The read is 3 residues too short to cover the CDR3 end, so that end is filled in from the germline J gene. V gene TRBV12-3 or TRBV12-4 combines with J gene TRBJ2-7; D remains ambiguous. The CDR3 extends over 12 amino acids. Trimming left V 4 bases short and J 2 bases short, with 6 bases between. The DNA read from the CDR3 is TGTGCCAGCAGTTGGGCCCCCTACGAG. This codes for CASSWAPYE. From start to end, the CDR3 is CASSWAPYEQYF.

To note about this clone: The read comes to an end 3 residues before the CDR3 does, leaving the germline J gene to fill in the end. This chain connects TRBV30 to TRBJ2-7; 9 bases align to TRBD1. From germline, CDR1 is GTSNPN and CDR2 SVGIG (reference sequence). V gave up 1 base and J gave up 3 bases; unmatched junction bases: 1. The CDR3 length is 13 residues. The CDR3 bases that were read are TGTGCCTGGAGTGGGACAGGGGTCTACGAG. It codes for CAWSGTGVYE. The complete CDR3 protein is CAWSGTGVYEQYF.

Points on this clone: The read comes to an end 3 residues before the CDR3 does, leaving the germline J gene to fill in the end. The chain links TRBV5-6 to TRBJ1-1; 7 bases align to TRBD1. The CDR3 covers 15 residues. The germline V gene has CDR1 SGHDT and CDR2 YYEEEE. CDR3 DNA, as far as it was read: TGTGCCAGCAGCTTCGAGGGGGCTGGGCGACCCGAA. It encodes CASSFEGAGRPE. The entire CDR3 protein reads CASSFEGAGRPEAFF.

Concerning this clone: The read falls 3 residues short of the CDR3 end, and the missing part is taken from the germline J gene. This chain uses TRBV4-1 with TRBJ2-7; D is unresolved. CDR3 length: 12 residues. Trimming pared 5 bases from V and 3 bases from J, leaving 8 bases between. CDR1 MGHRA and CDR2 YSYEKL come from the germline V gene. The chain's CDR3 is CASSGTLYEQYF. CDR3 DNA (partial): TGCGCCAGCAGCGGCACCCTCTACGAG.

This clone is identified as medium-sized from frequency. The read terminates 3 residues before the CDR3 end, so the remaining end is supplied by the germline J gene. The V call is TRBV14, the J call TRBJ2-7; D is perhaps TRBD2 (6 bases). The V end was cut by 4 bases, the J end by 1 base, with 11 bases between. This CDR3 is 14 amino acids long. The germline V gene has CDR1 SGHDN and CDR2 FVKESK. CDR3 amino acids: CASSRQGGSYEQYF. The CDR3 DNA, read in part, is TGTGCCAGCAGCCGTCAGGGAGGATCCTACGAG.

Comment on this clone: Coverage ceases 3 residues before the CDR3 finishes, and the germline J gene fills in the end. This rearrangement joins TRBV7-9 to TRBJ2-2; D gene unclear. Germline CDR1 and CDR2: SEHNR and FQNEAQ (reference sequence). The CDR3 contains 14 residues. Trimming cost V 1 base and J 1 base, with 4 bases left between them. The covered CDR3 bases are TGTGCCAGCAGCTTAGGACAGAACACCGGGGAG. Translated: CASSLGQNTGE. In full, the CDR3 reads CASSLGQNTGELFF. Based on the CDR3 plus reference TRBV7-9 and TRBJ2-2, the full variable domain is DTGVSQNPRHKITKRGQNVTFRCDPISEHNRLYWYRQTLGQGPEFLTYFQNEAQLEKSRLLSDRFSAERPKGSFSTLEIQRTEQGDSAMYLCASSLGQNTGELFFGEGSRLTVL.

With respect to this clone: The read comes to an end 3 residues before the CDR3 does, leaving the germline J gene to fill in the end. The chain has TRBV5-4 and TRBJ1-4; 9 nucleotides line up with TRBD1. The CDR3 consists of 15 residues. V gave up 0 bases and J gave up 7 bases; unmatched junction bases: 4. Looked up from germline, CDR1 is SGHNT and CDR2 is YYREEE (reference sequence). The CDR3 sequence: CASSLGGQGGEKLFF. The sequenced part of the CDR3 DNA is TGTGCCAGCAGCTTGGGGGGACAGGGAGGTGAAAAA.

As concerns this clone: The read terminates 3 residues ahead of where the CDR3 ends, so the germline J gene completes it. The chain joins TRBV5-1 to TRBJ1-2; TRBD1 agrees at 7 bases. The trim removed 0 bases at V and 5 bases at J, leaving 4 bases unmatched. Germline V lookup: CDR1 SGHRS, CDR2 YFSETQ. CDR3 length equals 14 residues. The sequenced part of the CDR3 DNA is TGCGCCAGCAGCTTGGACTTGACAGGGTATGGC. It is translated as CASSLDLTGYG. Given in full, the CDR3 is CASSLDLTGYGYTF.